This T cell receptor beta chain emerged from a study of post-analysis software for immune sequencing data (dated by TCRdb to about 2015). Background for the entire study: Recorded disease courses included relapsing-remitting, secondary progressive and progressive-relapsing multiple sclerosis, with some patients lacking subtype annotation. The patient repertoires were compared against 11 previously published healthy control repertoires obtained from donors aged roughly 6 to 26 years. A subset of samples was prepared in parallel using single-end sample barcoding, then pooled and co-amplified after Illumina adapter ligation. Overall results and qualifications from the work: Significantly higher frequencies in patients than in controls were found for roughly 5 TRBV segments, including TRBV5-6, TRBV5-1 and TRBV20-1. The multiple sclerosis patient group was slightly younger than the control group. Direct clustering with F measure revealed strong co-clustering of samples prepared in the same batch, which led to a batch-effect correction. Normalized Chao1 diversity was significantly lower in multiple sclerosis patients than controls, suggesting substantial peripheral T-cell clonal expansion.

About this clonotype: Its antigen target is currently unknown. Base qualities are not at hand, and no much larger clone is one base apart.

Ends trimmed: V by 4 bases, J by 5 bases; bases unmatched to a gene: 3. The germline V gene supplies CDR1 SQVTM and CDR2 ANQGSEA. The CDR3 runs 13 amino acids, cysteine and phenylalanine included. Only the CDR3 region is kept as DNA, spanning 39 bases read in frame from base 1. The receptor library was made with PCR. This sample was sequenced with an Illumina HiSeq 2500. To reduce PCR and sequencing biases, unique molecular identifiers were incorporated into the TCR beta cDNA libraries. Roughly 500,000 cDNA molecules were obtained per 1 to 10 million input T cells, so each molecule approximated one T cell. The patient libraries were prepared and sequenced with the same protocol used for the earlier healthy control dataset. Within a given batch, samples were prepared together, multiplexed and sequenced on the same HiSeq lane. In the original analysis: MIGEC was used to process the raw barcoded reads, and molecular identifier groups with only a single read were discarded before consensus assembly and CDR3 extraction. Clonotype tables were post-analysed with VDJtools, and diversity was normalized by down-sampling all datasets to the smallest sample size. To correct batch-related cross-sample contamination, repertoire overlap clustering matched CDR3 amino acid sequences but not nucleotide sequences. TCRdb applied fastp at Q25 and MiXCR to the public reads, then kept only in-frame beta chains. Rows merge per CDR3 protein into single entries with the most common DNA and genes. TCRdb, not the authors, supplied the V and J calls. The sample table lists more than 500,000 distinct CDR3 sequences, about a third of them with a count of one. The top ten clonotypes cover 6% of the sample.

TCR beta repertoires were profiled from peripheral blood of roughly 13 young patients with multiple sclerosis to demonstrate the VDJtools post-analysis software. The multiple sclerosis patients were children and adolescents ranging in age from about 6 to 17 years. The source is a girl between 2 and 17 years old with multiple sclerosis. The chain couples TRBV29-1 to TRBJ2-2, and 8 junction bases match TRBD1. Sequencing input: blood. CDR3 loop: CSVGQGRTGELFF. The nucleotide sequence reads TGCAGCGTTGGACAGGGGCGGACCGGGGAGCTGTTTTTT.